The text below deals with one T cell receptor (beta chain). Its antigen is unknown. After removal of 6 bases from V and 3 bases from J, the junction contained 6 bases not matched to a gene. Looked up from germline, CDR1 is SQVTM and CDR2 is ANQGSEA. The CDR3 sequence is 14 residues long. This record comes from a study of shared clonotypes between healthy human individuals. Whole-study findings and limits: Lower generation probabilities were found for non-shared clonotypes than for those shared by all four donors.

Some 30,000 T cell genomes (around 200 ng DNA) went into each sorted-subset replicate. Measured with immunoSEQ multiplex PCR; TCRdb has only the in-frame clones, and not every one. The sample lists roughly 1 million clones, approximately 76% occurring once. Sequenced input: memory CD4+ T cells sorted from blood. Noted subset: CD45RA-negative fraction. The TCR sequence derives from a man between 18 and 29 years old in good health. The chain has TRBV29-1 and TRBJ2-3, with 10 bases identical to TRBD2. DNA of the CDR3: TGCAGCGTCCCGACTAGCGGGCGTACAGATACGCAGTATTTT. It is translated as CSVPTSGRTDTQYF.